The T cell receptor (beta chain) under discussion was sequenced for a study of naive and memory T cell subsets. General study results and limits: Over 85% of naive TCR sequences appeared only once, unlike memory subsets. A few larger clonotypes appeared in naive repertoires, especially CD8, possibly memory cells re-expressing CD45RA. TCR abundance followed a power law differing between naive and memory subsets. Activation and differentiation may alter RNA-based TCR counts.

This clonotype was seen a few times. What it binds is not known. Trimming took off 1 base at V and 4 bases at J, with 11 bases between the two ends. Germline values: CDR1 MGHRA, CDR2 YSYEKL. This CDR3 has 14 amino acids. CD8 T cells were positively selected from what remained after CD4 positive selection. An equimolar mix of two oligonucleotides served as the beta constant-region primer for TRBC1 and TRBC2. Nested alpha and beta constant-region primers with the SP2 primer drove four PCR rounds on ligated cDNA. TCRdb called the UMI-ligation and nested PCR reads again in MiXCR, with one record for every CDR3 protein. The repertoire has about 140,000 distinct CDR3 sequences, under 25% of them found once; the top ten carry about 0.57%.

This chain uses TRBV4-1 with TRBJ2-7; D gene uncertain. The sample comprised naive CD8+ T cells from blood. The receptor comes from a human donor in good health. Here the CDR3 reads CASSQGVAGYEQYF. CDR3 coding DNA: TGCGCCAGCAGCCAAGGGGTGGCCGGGTACGAGCAGTACTTC.